This TCR beta chain was recorded in a study of shared clonotypes between healthy human individuals. This clone occurred once. The antigen is unknown. Other nucleotide sequences in the sample specify the same CDR3. CD45RO-negative, CCR7-positively selected cells formed the naive CD8 fraction, excluding terminally differentiated effector memory CD45RA+ cells. There were no recent acute infections or vaccinations among the donors, who were healthy HIV-negative adults. Clones were sequenced by immunoSEQ multiplex PCR, and TCRdb holds only the in-frame ones, with some missing. The sample has hundreds of thousands of clones, 85% to 95% seen once. Regarding the study as a whole: Clonotypes which were not shared had lower generation probabilities than clonotypes that all four donors shared. Clonotypes that were shared across a few donors made up around 5% of naive CD4 clonotypes.

The sequenced sample consisted of naive CD8+ T cells sorted from blood. The clonotype comes from a man aged 25-40 years in good health.

In DNA form, the CDR3 reads TGTGCCAGCAGTTTATACGGCGCCTACGAGCAGTACTTC. Protein sequence: CASSLYGAYEQYF. The chain carries TRBV28 and TRBJ2-7; D gene uncertain. The CDR3 covers 13 residues. Trimming pared 1 base from V and 2 bases from J, leaving 6 bases between. From germline, CDR1 is MDHEN and CDR2 SYDVKM.